The 18 T cell receptor beta chains below all came from one sample that was sequenced in a study of cytomegalovirus exposure and HLA in healthy donors. PCR employed 60 Vbeta and 13 Jbeta primers. Sequencing used immunoSEQ multiplex PCR; TCRdb keeps in-frame clones, though not all of them. The sample lists roughly 60,000 clones, 77% occurring once. Material for sequencing was PBMCs. The origin of the receptors is a woman aged 40 to 49 in good health and CMV-seropositive.

The CDR3 reads CASSSPGAGGAKEQYF. The CDR3 coding sequence is TGCGCCAGCAGCTCCCCCGGGGCAGGGGGCGCGAAGGAGCAGTACTTC. The chain links TRBV5-1 to TRBJ2-7; 8 positions match TRBD1. The CDR3 is 16 amino acids. The V gene's germline CDR1 is SGHRS and CDR2 YFSETQ. Germline trimming cut 3 bases from V and 7 bases from J; bases unmatched to any gene: 15.

The chain employs TRBV2 and TRBJ2-5; 11 nucleotides match TRBD1. The better agreement between TRBJ2-7 and the DNA end casts doubt on the J call. CDR3 length: 17 amino acids. Germline CDR1 and CDR2: SNHLY and FYNNEI. The CDR3 reads CASSRESGTGGIYEQYF. The CDR3 nucleotides are TGTGCCAGCAGCAGGGAAAGCGGGACAGGGGGGATCTACGAGCAGTACTTC.

V gene TRBV2 combines with J gene TRBJ2-3; the D is unclear. The CDR3 is made up of 15 amino acids. The V end lost 5 bases, the J end lost 4 bases, and 16 bases lay between the germline ends. Germline loops: CDR1 SNHLY, CDR2 FYNNEI. CDR3: CASSQSLISPDTQYF. CDR3 nucleotides: TGTGCCAGCAGTCAGTCCTTGATTTCCCCAGATACGCAGTATTTT.

This clone was counted a few times. V gene TRBV6-6 combines with J gene TRBJ1-1; D gene unclear. CDR1 and CDR2 from the germline V gene are MNHNY and SVGAGI (reference sequence). The CDR3 runs 15 residues. The V gene lost 0 bases and the J gene lost 1 base, with 9 bases spanning the gap. For the CDR3, the DNA is TGTGCCAGCAGTTACTCGCACAGCTGGAACACTGAAGCTTTCTTT. This encodes CASSYSHSWNTEAFF.

This chain joins TRBV19 and TRBJ1-1; D possibly corresponds to TRBD1 (5 bases). Trimming removed 7 bases from V and 0 bases from J, with 15 bases in between. In germline, CDR1 is LNHDA, CDR2 SQIVND (reference sequence). The CDR3 loop spans 15 amino acids. Here the CDR3 reads CASKWGSSMNTEAFF. CDR3 DNA: TGTGCCAGTAAGTGGGGCAGCTCAATGAACACTGAAGCTTTCTTT.

The chain joins TRBV2 to TRBJ2-7, with 11 bases matching TRBD2. Unmatched junction bases numbered 3, after V lost 8 bases and J lost 3 bases. The germline gives CDR1 SNHLY, CDR2 FYNNEI. The CDR3 is made up of 13 amino acids. The CDR3 here is CASRLAGLYEQYF. DNA of the CDR3: TGTGCCAGCCGACTAGCGGGGCTCTACGAGCAGTACTTC.

The genes are TRBV30 and TRBJ1-1; D gene uncertain. The CDR3 runs 13 residues. Germline V lookup: CDR1 GTSNPN, CDR2 SVGIG (reference sequence). Trimming removed 1 base at V and 0 bases at J, with 6 bases between. The CDR3 sequence is CAWSELLNTEAFF. DNA for the CDR3: TGTGCCTGGAGTGAGCTGTTGAACACTGAAGCTTTCTTT. The complete variable domain, with remaining parts taken from reference TRBV30 and TRBJ1-1, reads SQTIHQWPATLVQPVGSPLSLECTVEGTSNPNLYWYRQAAGRGLQLLFYSVGIGQISSEVPQNLSASRPQDRQFILSSKKLLLSDSGFYLCAWSELLNTEAFFGQGTRLTVV.

Only a few counts were recorded for this clone. J is TRBJ1-1 and V is TRBV7-6; D not resolved. Deletions cut 4 bases from V and 7 bases from J, with 16 bases between. Germline V lookup: CDR1 SGHVS, CDR2 FNYEAQ. CDR3 size: 14 residues. This chain's CDR3 is CASSSLSGVVEAFF. The CDR3, as DNA: TGTGCCAGCAGCTCCCTTTCCGGGGTAGTTGAAGCTTTCTTT.

On this clone itself: Distinct nucleotide sequences in the sample also encode this CDR3. V is TRBV4-2 and J is TRBJ2-5; D uncertain. Germline V gives CDR1 LGHNA, CDR2 YNFKEQ. This CDR3 has 12 amino acids. V was trimmed by 0 bases and J by 5 bases, leaving 4 bases between them. The CDR3 region has the DNA TGTGCCAGCAGCCAAGATCGGGAGACCCAGTACTTC. Translated: CASSQDRETQYF.

The J gene is TRBJ1-5, the V gene TRBV30; 7 bases are a match to TRBD1. Trimming at V came to 0 bases and at J to 0 bases, leaving 8 bases not matched to a gene. CDR1 GTSNPN and CDR2 SVGIG come from the germline V gene (reference sequence). There are 17 residues in the CDR3. CDR3 amino acids: CAWSVSGTAYSNQPQHF. The CDR3 bases are TGTGCCTGGAGTGTATCGGGGACAGCCTATAGCAATCAGCCCCAGCATTTT.

This chain connects TRBV7-3 to TRBJ2-3; possibly TRBD2 for D (5 bases). Per the germline V gene, CDR1 is SGHTA and CDR2 is FQGTGA. Trimming cost V 0 bases and J 1 base, with 5 bases left between them. The length of the CDR3 is 14 residues. The CDR3 sequence is CASSLTGGTDTQYF. The CDR3 bases are TGTGCCAGCAGCTTAACCGGGGGCACAGATACGCAGTATTTT.

This sequence joins TRBV28 and TRBJ1-1; perhaps TRBD1 as D (5 bases). V lost 5 bases and J lost 4, with 26 bases in between. Germline V CDR1 and CDR2: MDHEN, SYDVKM. The CDR3 extends over 18 amino acids. The CDR3 bases are TGTGCCAGCAGTCCACCGCCTGGGGGACTTCTGAGGAGCACTGAAGCTTTCTTT. This codes for CASSPPPGGLLRSTEAFF.

The chain links TRBV7-9 to TRBJ2-5; a possible D gene is TRBD2 (5 bases). The CDR3 sequence is 14 residues long. Between the trimmed V and J ends, which lost 3 bases and 0 bases, there was a span of 8 bases. Germline V lookup: CDR1 SEHNR, CDR2 FQNEAQ (reference sequence). The CDR3 here is CASSFSGNQETQYF. The CDR3 region has the DNA TGTGCCAGCAGCTTCTCCGGGAACCAAGAGACCCAGTACTTC.

In its sample, this clone was seen a few times. The chain couples TRBV9 to TRBJ1-4, with D hard to call. The CDR3 spans 16 residues. Germline CDR1 is SGDLS and CDR2 is YYNGEE. V lost 4 bases and J 6 bases, leaving 19 bases between the germline ends. This CDR3 reads CASSPNLDSGDEKLFF. The CDR3 DNA sequence: TGTGCCAGCAGCCCTAATTTAGACTCCGGGGATGAAAAACTGTTTTTT.

The V gene is TRBV12-5, the J gene TRBJ2-3; D perhaps matches TRBD2 (7 bases). The CDR3 spans 14 residues. The germline CDR1 and CDR2 sequences are LGHNT and FRNRAP. V was cut by 5 bases and J by 8 bases, with 17 bases left in between. CDR3 in DNA: TGTGCTAGTGGTAGGGGGGGTGGTGCAGGTACGCAGTATTTT. It specifies CASGRGGGAGTQYF. Based on the CDR3 plus reference TRBV12-5 and TRBJ2-3, the full variable domain is DARVTQTPRHKVTEMGQEVTMRCQPILGHNTVFWYRQTMMQGLELLAYFRNRAPLDDSGMPKDRFSAEMPDATLATLKIQPSEPRDSAVYFCASGRGGGAGTQYFGPGTRLTVL.

The CDR3 DNA is TGTGCCAGCAGCTTTCAGGGGCGCACCGGGGAGCTGTTTTTT. It translates to CASSFQGRTGELFF. The rearrangement joins TRBV7-2 to TRBJ2-2; weak D call: TRBD1 (6 bases). The CDR3 length is 14 residues. The germline CDR1 and CDR2 sequences are SGHTA and FQGNSA. The V end lost 3 bases, the J end lost 4 bases, and 9 bases lay between the germline ends.

The chain is built from TRBV7-2 and TRBJ1-5; a weak D match, TRBD1 (5 bases). Trimming removed 1 base from V and 2 bases from J, with 9 bases in between. The CDR3 runs 15 residues. Germline V gene data show CDR1 as SGHTA and CDR2 as FQGNSA. The CDR3, as DNA: TGTGCCAGCAGCTTAGTAGGGGTTGGCAATCAGCCCCAGCATTTT. Translating gives CASSLVGVGNQPQHF.

The rearrangement links TRBV5-1 to TRBJ2-1; possibly TRBD1 for D (6 bases). The V gene's germline CDR1 is SGHRS and CDR2 YFSETQ. There are 15 residues in the CDR3. The germline V and J ends were trimmed by 0 bases and 0 bases, with 7 bases remaining between them. The CDR3 DNA reads TGCGCCAGCAGCTTGGAACAGGGCTCCTACAATGAGCAGTTCTTC. Its translation: CASSLEQGSYNEQFF.